These 23 T cell receptor beta chains share one sample of origin, sequenced in a study of OX40 agonist ivuxolimab in advanced cancers. Sequenced by immunoSEQ multiplex PCR; TCRdb stores in-frame clones only, minus some. The sample shows over 45,000 clones, around 83% of them seen only once. This specimen consisted of CD4+ or CD8+ T cells sorted from blood, obtained in a trial of the OX40 agonist ivuxolimab. The receptors shown here come from an adult with an advanced solid tumor such as melanoma, head and neck, liver or kidney cancer.

CDR3 DNA sequence: TGTGCCAGCAGCTCTTGGAGCGGGGGGGCGGGCAATGAGCAGTTCTTC. Translated: CASSSWSGGAGNEQFF. The rearrangement links TRBV11-2 to TRBJ2-1; 10 bases fit TRBD2. Germline CDR1 reads SGHAT; CDR2 reads FQNNGV. The CDR3 extends over 16 amino acids. V was clipped by 4 bases and J by 6 bases; unmatched bases: 9.

The chain links TRBV19 to TRBJ2-2; 9 bases are shared with TRBD1. V gave up 5 bases and J gave up 6 bases; unmatched junction bases: 13. This CDR3 is 17 amino acids long. Germline lookup yields CDR1 LNHDA and CDR2 SQIVND (reference sequence). CDR3: CASSPWHGTGLPGELFF. The CDR3 DNA reads TGTGCCAGTAGTCCCTGGCATGGGACAGGGCTTCCCGGGGAGCTGTTTTTT.

The V call is TRBV11-3, the J call TRBJ2-7; D is perhaps TRBD1 (6 bases). Trimming removed 3 bases at V and 3 bases at J, with 9 bases between. The CDR3 is 13 amino acids. The V gene's germline CDR1 is SGHNT and CDR2 YENEEA. CDR3 sequence (DNA): TGTGCCAGCAGCTTCCGGGACAACTACGAGCAGTACTTC. Its translation is CASSFRDNYEQYF. The full variable domain, with the rest looked up from reference TRBV11-3 and TRBJ2-7, is EAGVVQSPRYKIIEKKQPVAFWCNPISGHNTLYWYLQNLGQGPELLIRYENEEAVDDSQLPKDRFSAERLKGVDSTLKIQPAELGDSAVYLCASSFRDNYEQYFGPGTRLTVT.

The chain recombines TRBV30 with TRBJ1-6; D remains unclear. Germline values: CDR1 GTSNPN, CDR2 SVGIG (reference sequence). The CDR3 is 13 residues long. V lost 3 bases and J 13 bases, leaving 16 bases between the germline ends. DNA of the CDR3: TGTGCCTGGAGAGCAGAGCAGGATAAGCCCCTCCACTTT. Amino acid sequence: CAWRAEQDKPLHF. Filled out from reference TRBV30 and TRBJ1-6, the complete variable domain reads SQTIHQWPATLVQPVGSPLSLECTVEGTSNPNLYWYRQAAGRGLQLLFYSVGIGQISSEVPQNLSASRPQDRQFILSSKKLLLSDSGFYLCAWRAEQDKPLHFGNGTRLTVT.

CDR3 bases: TGCGCCAGCAGCTTCGACAGTGAAACTGAAGCTTTCTTT. Amino acids: CASSFDSETEAFF. J is TRBJ1-1 and V is TRBV5-1, with a tentative D call TRBD1 (5 bases). Germline V gene data show CDR1 as SGHRS and CDR2 as YFSETQ. The V end was cut by 2 bases, the J end by 5 bases, with 10 bases between. CDR3 length: 13 residues.

The chain joins TRBV7-9 to TRBJ2-4; 15 bases are a match to TRBD2. Per the germline V gene, CDR1 is SEHNR and CDR2 is FQNEAQ (reference sequence). Trimming cost V 5 bases and J 7 bases; bases outside gene matches: 0. The CDR3 is 14 residues long. The CDR3 loop reads CASSGTSGGNIQYF. The CDR3 coding sequence is TGTGCCAGCAGCGGGACTAGCGGGGGGAACATTCAGTACTTC.

The V call is TRBV7-2, the J call TRBJ1-2, with a weak D call TRBD1 (5 bases). Trimming took 1 base from V and 5 from J, leaving 11 bases between them. CDR1 SGHTA and CDR2 FQGNSA come from the germline V gene. The CDR3 consists of 14 residues. The CDR3 nucleotides are TGTGCCAGCAGCTTAGGCAGGGTGATTTATGGCTACACCTTC. Residues: CASSLGRVIYGYTF. The variable domain in full, completed from reference TRBV7-2 and TRBJ1-2, reads GAGVSQSPSNKVTEKGKDVELRCDPISGHTALYWYRQSLGQGLEFLIYFQGNSAPDKSGLPSDRFSAERTGGSVSTLTIQRTQQEDSAVYLCASSLGRVIYGYTFGSGTRLTVV.

The V gene is TRBV18, the J gene TRBJ2-3; 12 nucleotides match TRBD2. Per the germline V gene, CDR1 is KGHSH and CDR2 is LQKENI. The length of the CDR3 is 17 residues. V dropped 5 bases and J dropped 5; count of bases not matched to a gene: 11. CDR3 DNA: TGTGCCAGCTCATTCATCCCTAGCGGGGGGGCAGGAGATACGCAGTATTTT. It yields the protein CASSFIPSGGAGDTQYF.

The CDR3 loop reads CASGPGELRGTDTQYF. CDR3 coding DNA: TGTGCTAGTGGTCCTGGGGAGTTGCGAGGCACAGATACGCAGTATTTT. The chain is built from TRBV12-5 and TRBJ2-3; perhaps TRBD2 as D (5 bases). Germline V gene data show CDR1 as LGHNT and CDR2 as FRNRAP. The CDR3 spans 16 residues. The V end lost 5 bases, the J end lost 1 base, and 16 bases lay between the germline ends.

This clone was observed once. The chain links TRBV11-2 to TRBJ1-1, with 8 bases identical to TRBD1. J lost 4 bases, V lost 5 bases, and 9 bases had no gene match. In germline, CDR1 is SGHAT, CDR2 FQNNGV. This CDR3 contains 15 residues. The CDR3 DNA follows: TGTGCCAGCAGCCCGAATACAGGGGGAGGCACTGAAGCTTTCTTT. Its translation: CASSPNTGGGTEAFF.

The V and J genes are TRBV6-4 and TRBJ1-2; the match to TRBD1 covers 9 bases. The CDR3 is 13 residues long. Losses at the gene ends were 3 bases for V and 8 bases for J; bases not matched to a gene: 4. Germline V gene sequence: CDR1 MRHNA, CDR2 SNTAGT. The CDR3 nucleotides are TGTGCCAGCAGTGAGCGGACAGGGGACGGCTACACCTTC. The encoded protein is CASSERTGDGYTF.

V is TRBV7-9 and J is TRBJ1-5; maybe TRBD1 (6 bases). V was cut by 5 bases and J by 5 bases, with 13 bases left in between. Per germline, CDR1 SEHNR and CDR2 FQNEAQ (reference sequence). This CDR3 has 14 residues. The CDR3 reads CASSPGEVDQPQHF. In nucleotides, the CDR3 is TGTGCCAGCAGCCCAGGGGAGGTGGATCAGCCCCAGCATTTT.

This clone has a handful of counts. This chain connects TRBV6-1 to TRBJ1-2; 8 bases match TRBD1. CDR1 is MNHNS, CDR2 SASEGT, per germline. Trimming removed 6 bases from V and 4 bases from J; junction bases left unmatched: 7. CDR3 size: 14 residues. CDR3 amino acids: CASSPGGTGYGYTF. The DNA of the CDR3 is TGTGCCAGCAGCCCAGGGGGCACGGGCTATGGCTACACCTTC.

A word on this clone: The junction does not match germline at one end; this may be a read error. The CDR3 region is CATSGVGAYGYTF. The CDR3 nucleotides are TGTGCCACCAGTGGTGTAGGGGCCTATGGCTACACCTTC. The chain recombines TRBV10-3 with TRBJ1-2, with a possible D match to TRBD1 (5 bases). CDR3 length: 13 residues. Germline values: CDR1 ENHRY, CDR2 SYGVKD.

The chain employs TRBV5-1 and TRBJ1-1; D ambiguous. The V gene lost 0 bases and the J gene lost 0 bases, with 12 bases spanning the gap. Germline loops: CDR1 SGHRS, CDR2 YFSETQ. The CDR3 extends over 16 amino acids. The CDR3 reads CASSLVGGRMNTEAFF. In DNA form, the CDR3 reads TGCGCCAGCAGCTTGGTCGGAGGGAGGATGAACACTGAAGCTTTCTTT.

The genes are TRBV6-1 and TRBJ1-5, with D possibly TRBD1 on 5 matching bases. CDR3 size: 14 residues. CDR1 MNHNS and CDR2 SASEGT come from the germline V gene. Trimming took off 3 bases at V and 2 bases at J, with 8 bases between the two ends. In DNA, the CDR3 is TGTGCCAGCAGTGACCTGGGGGGCAATCAGCCCCAGCATTTT. As protein: CASSDLGGNQPQHF.

The J gene is TRBJ1-5, the V gene TRBV30, with no clear D. The CDR3 consists of 15 residues. CDR1 and CDR2 from the germline V gene are GTSNPN and SVGIG (reference sequence). The germline V and J ends were trimmed by 6 bases and 5 bases, with 20 bases remaining between them. CDR3 coding DNA: TGTGCCTGCACACCGCGAGGGCAAGTTCATCAGCCCCAGCATTTT. This translates into CACTPRGQVHQPQHF.

The chain is built from TRBV30 and TRBJ2-1; possibly TRBD2 for D (7 bases). The germline gives CDR1 GTSNPN, CDR2 SVGIG (reference sequence). The ends were cut back, 0 bases at V and 10 bases at J, with 19 bases in the middle. This CDR3 comprises 15 residues. CDR3 amino acids: CAWSVLWEGGGEQFF. The DNA of the CDR3 is TGTGCCTGGAGTGTACTTTGGGAGGGGGGGGGCGAGCAGTTCTTC.

The chain employs TRBV13 and TRBJ1-2; D remains ambiguous. The germline gives CDR1 PRHDT, CDR2 FYEKMQ (reference sequence). The CDR3 contains 14 residues. Trimming took off 5 bases at V and 4 bases at J, with 14 bases between the two ends. The CDR3 sequence: CASSPPRGFYGYTF. The CDR3 DNA reads TGTGCCAGCAGCCCGCCTCGAGGTTTCTATGGCTACACCTTC.

V and J are TRBV15 and TRBJ1-1; D gene uncertain. Between the trimmed V and J ends, which lost 1 base and 4 bases, there was a span of 13 bases. This CDR3 spans 15 amino acids. The V gene's germline CDR1 is LNHNV and CDR2 YYDKDF (reference sequence). This chain's CDR3 is CATSRVTGLGTEAFF. The CDR3 coding sequence is TGTGCCACCAGCAGAGTAACCGGGTTGGGCACTGAAGCTTTCTTT.

The chain recombines TRBV19 with TRBJ1-2, with D perhaps matching TRBD1 (5 bases). V dropped 6 bases and J dropped 2 bases, with 19 bases sitting between them. Germline V CDR1 and CDR2: LNHDA, SQIVND (reference sequence). The CDR3 consists of 16 residues. DNA for the CDR3: TGTGCCAGTAGATGGGGGATGACGGAATTAAACTATGGCTACACCTTC. Encoded protein: CASRWGMTELNYGYTF.

The rearrangement uses TRBV7-9 and TRBJ2-3; 8 bases agree with TRBD2. Germline CDR1 SEHNR, CDR2 FQNEAQ (reference sequence). The V and J ends lost 5 bases and 3 bases, in that order; junction bases with no gene match: 19. The CDR3 covers 19 residues. This CDR3 reads CASSRWGSGGGGITDTQYF. In DNA form, the CDR3 reads TGTGCCAGCAGCCGCTGGGGGAGCGGGGGCGGGGGCATTACAGATACGCAGTATTTT.

The chain carries TRBV5-4 and TRBJ1-1; TRBD1 is a possible D gene (5 bases). CDR1 and CDR2 (germline): SGHNT, YYREEE (reference sequence). The CDR3 has 14 amino acids. Trimming pared 0 bases from V and 4 bases from J, leaving 10 bases between. The CDR3 DNA reads as TGTGCCAGCAGCTTGGTTTGGGGCGGCACTGAAGCTTTCTTT. As protein: CASSLVWGGTEAFF.